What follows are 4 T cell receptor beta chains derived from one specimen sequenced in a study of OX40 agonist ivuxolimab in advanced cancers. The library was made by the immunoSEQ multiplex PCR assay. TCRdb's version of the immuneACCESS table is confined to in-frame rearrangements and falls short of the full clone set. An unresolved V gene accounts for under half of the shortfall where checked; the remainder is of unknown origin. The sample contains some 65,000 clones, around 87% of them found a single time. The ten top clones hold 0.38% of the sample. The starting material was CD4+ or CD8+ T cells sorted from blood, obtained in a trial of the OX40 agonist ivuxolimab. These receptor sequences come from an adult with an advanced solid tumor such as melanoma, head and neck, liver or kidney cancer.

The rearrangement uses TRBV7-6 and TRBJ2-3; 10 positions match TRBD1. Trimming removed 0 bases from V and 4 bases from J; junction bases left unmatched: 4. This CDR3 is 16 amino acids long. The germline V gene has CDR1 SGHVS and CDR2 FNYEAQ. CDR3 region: CASSLAPTGGADTQYF. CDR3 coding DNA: TGTGCCAGCAGCTTAGCCCCGACAGGGGGCGCAGATACGCAGTATTTT.

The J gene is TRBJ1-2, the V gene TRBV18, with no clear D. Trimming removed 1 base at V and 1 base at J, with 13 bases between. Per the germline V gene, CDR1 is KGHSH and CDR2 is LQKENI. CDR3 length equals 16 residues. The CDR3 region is CASSPRGLEINYGYTF. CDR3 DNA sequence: TGTGCCAGCTCACCACGCGGATTGGAGATTAACTATGGCTACACCTTC.

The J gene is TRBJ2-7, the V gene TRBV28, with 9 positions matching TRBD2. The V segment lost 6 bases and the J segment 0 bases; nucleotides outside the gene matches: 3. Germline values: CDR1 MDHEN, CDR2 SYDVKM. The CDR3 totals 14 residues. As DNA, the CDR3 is TGTGCCAGCAGCGCGGGGGGGGTCTCCTACGAGCAGTACTTC. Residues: CASSAGGVSYEQYF.

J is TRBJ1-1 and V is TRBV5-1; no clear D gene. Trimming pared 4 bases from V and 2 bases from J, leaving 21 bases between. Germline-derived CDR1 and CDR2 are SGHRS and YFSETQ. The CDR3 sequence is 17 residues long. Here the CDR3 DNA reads TGCGCCAGCAGCCCGCGGCCAGGCCTCGGGTTTAACACTGAAGCTTTCTTT. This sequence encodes CASSPRPGLGFNTEAFF.